In its sample, the clone carrying this TCR beta chain was seen a few times. Antigen specificity is unknown. The source of the sample is a study of regulatory T cells in long-lasting Graves disease. The wider study: Disease was considered persistent Graves' disease after over 5 years of antithyroid drugs (with positive TSH receptor antibodies).

Unmatched junction bases numbered 10, after V lost 7 bases and J lost 7 bases. The CDR3 has 14 amino acids. Germline V CDR1 and CDR2: MDHEN, SYDVKM. The authors built TCR beta libraries using iRepertoire HTBI primers and Arm-PCR of CDR3 regions. TCRdb re-derived calls from the multiplex PCR reads in MiXCR, one entry per CDR3 protein. The sample lists a few hundred thousand distinct CDR3 sequences, approximately 25% occurring once. This sample's time point: persistent/refractory GD, antithyroid drugs over 5 years with positive TRAb. Extracted RNA from PBMCs served as the source of the TCR library. Regarding the study as a whole: Persistent cases favored TRBV28, TRBJ1-2 and TRBJ2-5.

This clonotype originated in a woman in her thirties or forties with Graves disease. Sequencing used peripheral blood mononuclear cells (PBMCs), obtained when the disease was refractory, from a patient treated with antithyroid drugs. V and J are TRBV28 and TRBJ2-1; 7 bases match TRBD2. CDR3 loop: CASTTGDYDNEQFF. The CDR3 coding sequence is TGTGCCAGCACCACGGGGGACTATGATAATGAGCAGTTCTTC.